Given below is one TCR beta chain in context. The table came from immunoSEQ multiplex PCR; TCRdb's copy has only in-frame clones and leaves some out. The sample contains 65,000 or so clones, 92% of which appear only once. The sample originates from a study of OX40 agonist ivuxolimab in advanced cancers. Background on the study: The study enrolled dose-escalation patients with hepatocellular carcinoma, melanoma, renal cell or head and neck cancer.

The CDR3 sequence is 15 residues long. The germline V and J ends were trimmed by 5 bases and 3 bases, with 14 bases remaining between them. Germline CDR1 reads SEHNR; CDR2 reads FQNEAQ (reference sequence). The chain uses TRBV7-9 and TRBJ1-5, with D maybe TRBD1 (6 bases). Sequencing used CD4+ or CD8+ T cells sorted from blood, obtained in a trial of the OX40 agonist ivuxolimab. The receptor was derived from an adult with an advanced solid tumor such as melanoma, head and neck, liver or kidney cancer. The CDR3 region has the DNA TGTGCCAGCAGCAACATGACAGGATTCAATCAGCCCCAGCATTTT. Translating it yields CASSNMTGFNQPQHF.